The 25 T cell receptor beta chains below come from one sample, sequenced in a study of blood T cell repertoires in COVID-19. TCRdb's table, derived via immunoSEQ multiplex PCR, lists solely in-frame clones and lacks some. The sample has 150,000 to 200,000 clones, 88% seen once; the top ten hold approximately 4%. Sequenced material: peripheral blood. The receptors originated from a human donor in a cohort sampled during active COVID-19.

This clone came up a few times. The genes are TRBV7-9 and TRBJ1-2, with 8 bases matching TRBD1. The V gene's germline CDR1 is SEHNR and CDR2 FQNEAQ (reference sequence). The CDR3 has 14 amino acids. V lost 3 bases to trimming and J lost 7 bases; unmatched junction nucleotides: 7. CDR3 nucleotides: TGTGCCAGCAGCTTCACCCAGGGGGCGGGTGGCTACACCTTC. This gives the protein CASSFTQGAGGYTF.

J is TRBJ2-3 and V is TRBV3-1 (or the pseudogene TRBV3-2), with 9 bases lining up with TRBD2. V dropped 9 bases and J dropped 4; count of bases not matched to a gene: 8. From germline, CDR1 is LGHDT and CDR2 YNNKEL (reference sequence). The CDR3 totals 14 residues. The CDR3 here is CASHSGSGADTQYF. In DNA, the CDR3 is TGTGCCAGTCATAGCGGGAGTGGGGCAGATACGCAGTATTTT.

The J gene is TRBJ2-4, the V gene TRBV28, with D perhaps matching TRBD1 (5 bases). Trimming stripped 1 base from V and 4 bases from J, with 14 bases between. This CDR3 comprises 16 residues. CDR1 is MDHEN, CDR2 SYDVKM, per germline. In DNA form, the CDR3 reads TGTGCCAGCAGTTTATATCCTGGGCAGGGAAAAAACATTCAGTACTTC. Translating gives CASSLYPGQGKNIQYF.

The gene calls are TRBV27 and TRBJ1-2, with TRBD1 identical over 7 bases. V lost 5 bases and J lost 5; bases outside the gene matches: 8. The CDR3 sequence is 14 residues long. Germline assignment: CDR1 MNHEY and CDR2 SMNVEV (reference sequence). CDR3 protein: CASSPRQGFYGYTF. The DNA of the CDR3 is TGTGCCAGCAGTCCCCGACAGGGTTTTTATGGCTACACCTTC.

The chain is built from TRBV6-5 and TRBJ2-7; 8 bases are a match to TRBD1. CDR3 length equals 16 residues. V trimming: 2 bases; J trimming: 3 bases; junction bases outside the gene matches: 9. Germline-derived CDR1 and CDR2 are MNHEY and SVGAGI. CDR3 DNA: TGTGCCAGCAGTTACCGATACTACGGACAGGGCTACGAGCAGTACTTC. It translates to CASSYRYYGQGYEQYF.

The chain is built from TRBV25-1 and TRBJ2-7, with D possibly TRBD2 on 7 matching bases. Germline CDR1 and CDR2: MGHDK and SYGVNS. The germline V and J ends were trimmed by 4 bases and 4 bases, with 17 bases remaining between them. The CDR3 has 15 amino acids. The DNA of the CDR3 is TGTGCCAGCAGTGTGGGGGCGCTAGCGGCATACGAGCAGTACTTC. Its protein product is CASSVGALAAYEQYF.

The CDR3 region has the DNA TGTGCCAGCAGCGAGAGCGGGGGCCAGTCCTACGAGCAGTACTTC. It is translated as CASSESGGQSYEQYF. The V and J genes are TRBV9 and TRBJ2-7; 8 nucleotides agree with TRBD2. Trimming took 3 bases from V and 1 from J; bases not matched to a gene: 6. Germline CDR1 and CDR2: SGDLS and YYNGEE. The CDR3 runs to 15 residues.

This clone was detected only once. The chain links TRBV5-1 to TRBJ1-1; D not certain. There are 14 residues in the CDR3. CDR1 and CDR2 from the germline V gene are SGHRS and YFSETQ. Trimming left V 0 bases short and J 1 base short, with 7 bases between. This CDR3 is CASSLGEANTEAFF. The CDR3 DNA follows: TGCGCCAGCAGCTTGGGAGAAGCGAACACTGAAGCTTTCTTT.

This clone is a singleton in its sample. The CDR3 DNA reads as TGTGCCAGTACCGGGGGAATTAAATATGGCTACACCTTC. Translated, it gives CASTGGIKYGYTF. The chain has TRBV19 and TRBJ1-2; tentative D call: TRBD1 (5 bases). V was trimmed by 7 bases and J by 5 bases, leaving 14 bases between them. The CDR3 loop spans 13 amino acids. CDR1 and CDR2 (germline): LNHDA, SQIVND (reference sequence).

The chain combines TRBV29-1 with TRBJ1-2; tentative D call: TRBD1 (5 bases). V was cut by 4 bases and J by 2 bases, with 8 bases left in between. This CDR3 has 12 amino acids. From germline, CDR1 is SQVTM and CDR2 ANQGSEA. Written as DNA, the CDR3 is TGCAGCGTTGCCGCAGGGAACTATGGCTACACCTTC. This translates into CSVAAGNYGYTF.

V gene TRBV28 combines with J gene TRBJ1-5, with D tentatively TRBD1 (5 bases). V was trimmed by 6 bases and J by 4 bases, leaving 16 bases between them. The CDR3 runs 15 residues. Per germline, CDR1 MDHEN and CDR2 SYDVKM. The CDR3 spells CASSGRQIGNQPQHF. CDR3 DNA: TGTGCCAGCAGCGGGCGACAGATTGGAAATCAGCCCCAGCATTTT.

CDR3 DNA sequence: TGTGCCAGCAGTCCAGACCGGGACAGGGGTTATAACAAAAACATTCAGTACTTC. This sequence encodes CASSPDRDRGYNKNIQYF. This sequence joins TRBV21-1 and TRBJ2-4; the table gives TRBD1 as D, unverified against the DNA. TRBV21-1 is listed as a pseudogene. The CDR3 contains 18 residues.

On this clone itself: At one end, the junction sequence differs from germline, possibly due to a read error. The CDR3 spells CASSLVGGPYKQYF. CDR3 DNA: TGTGCCAGCAGTTTGGTTGGGGGCCCCTACAAGCAGTACTTC. The chain has TRBV27 and TRBJ2-7; maybe TRBD1 (6 bases). The CDR3 spans 14 residues. Germline V gene lookup returns CDR1 MNHEY and CDR2 SMNVEV (reference sequence).

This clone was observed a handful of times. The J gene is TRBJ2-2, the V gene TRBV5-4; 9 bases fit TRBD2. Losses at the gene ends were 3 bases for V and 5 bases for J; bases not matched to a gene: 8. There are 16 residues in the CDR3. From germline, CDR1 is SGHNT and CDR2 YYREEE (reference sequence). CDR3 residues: CASSYLAGEWTGELFF. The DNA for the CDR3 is TGTGCCAGCAGCTATTTAGCGGGGGAATGGACCGGGGAGCTGTTTTTT.

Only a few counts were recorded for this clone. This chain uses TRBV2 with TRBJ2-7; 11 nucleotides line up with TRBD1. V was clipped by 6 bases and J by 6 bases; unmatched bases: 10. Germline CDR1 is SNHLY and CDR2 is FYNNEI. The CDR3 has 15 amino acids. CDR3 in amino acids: CASRANTGTGGEQYF. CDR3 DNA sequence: TGTGCCAGCAGAGCAAACACCGGGACAGGGGGCGAGCAGTACTTC.

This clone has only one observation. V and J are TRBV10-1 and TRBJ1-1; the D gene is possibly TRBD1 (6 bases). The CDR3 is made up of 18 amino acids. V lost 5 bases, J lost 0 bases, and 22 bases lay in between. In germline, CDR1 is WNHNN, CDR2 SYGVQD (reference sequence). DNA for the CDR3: TGCGCCAGCAGTACTAAAAACCGGGACATAATTCTGAACACTGAAGCTTTCTTT. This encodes CASSTKNRDIILNTEAFF.

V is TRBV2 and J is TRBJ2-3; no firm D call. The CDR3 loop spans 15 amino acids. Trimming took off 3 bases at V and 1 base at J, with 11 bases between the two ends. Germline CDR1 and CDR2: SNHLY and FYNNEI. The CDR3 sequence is CASSELRTGTDTQYF. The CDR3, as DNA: TGTGCCAGCAGTGAGCTACGAACAGGCACAGATACGCAGTATTTT.

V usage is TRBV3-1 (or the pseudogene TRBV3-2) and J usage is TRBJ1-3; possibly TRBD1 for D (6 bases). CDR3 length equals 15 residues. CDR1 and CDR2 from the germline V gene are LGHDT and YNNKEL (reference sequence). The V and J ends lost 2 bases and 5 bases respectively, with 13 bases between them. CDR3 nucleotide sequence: TGTGCCAGCAGCCAACCGGGCAGGGGTAGAAACACCATATATTTT. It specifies CASSQPGRGRNTIYF.

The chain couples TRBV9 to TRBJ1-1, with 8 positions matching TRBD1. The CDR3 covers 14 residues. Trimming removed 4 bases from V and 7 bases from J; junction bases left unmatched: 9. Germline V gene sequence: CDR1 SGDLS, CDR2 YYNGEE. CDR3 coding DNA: TGTGCCAGCAGCCCTAGCGACAGGGGAGGTGAAGCTTTCTTT. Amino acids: CASSPSDRGGEAFF.

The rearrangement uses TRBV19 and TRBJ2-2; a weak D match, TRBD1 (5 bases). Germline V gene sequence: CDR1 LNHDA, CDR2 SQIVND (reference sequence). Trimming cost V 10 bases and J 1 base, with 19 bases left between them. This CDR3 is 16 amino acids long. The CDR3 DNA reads TGTGCCACTCAAGCCAGGGCTGCTAAGAACACCGGGGAGCTGTTTTTT. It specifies CATQARAAKNTGELFF.

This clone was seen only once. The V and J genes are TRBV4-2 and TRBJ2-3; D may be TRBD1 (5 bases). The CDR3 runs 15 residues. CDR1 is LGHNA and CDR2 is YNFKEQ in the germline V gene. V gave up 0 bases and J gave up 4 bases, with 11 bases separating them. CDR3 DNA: TGTGCCAGCAGCCAAGATCTGACAGTCCCAGATACGCAGTATTTT. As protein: CASSQDLTVPDTQYF.

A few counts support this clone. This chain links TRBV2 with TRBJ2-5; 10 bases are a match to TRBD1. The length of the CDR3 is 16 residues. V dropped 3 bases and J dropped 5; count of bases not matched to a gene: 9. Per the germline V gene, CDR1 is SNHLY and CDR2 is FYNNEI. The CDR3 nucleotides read TGTGCCAGCAGTGAGGACCGGACAGGGGGATTTGAGACCCAGTACTTC. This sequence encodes CASSEDRTGGFETQYF.

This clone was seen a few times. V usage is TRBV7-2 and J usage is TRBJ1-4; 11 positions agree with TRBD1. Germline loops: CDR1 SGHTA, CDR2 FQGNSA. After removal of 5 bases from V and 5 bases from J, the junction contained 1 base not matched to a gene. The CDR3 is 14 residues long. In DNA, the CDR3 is TGTGCCAGCAGCAGGGACAGGGGGAATGAAAAACTGTTTTTT. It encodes CASSRDRGNEKLFF.

The CDR3 here is CASSMRRGQGNTEAFF. The CDR3 DNA follows: TGTGCCAGTAGTATGAGGCGAGGACAGGGAAACACTGAAGCTTTCTTT. The chain combines TRBV19 with TRBJ1-1, with 8 bases lining up with TRBD1. Germline V lookup: CDR1 LNHDA, CDR2 SQIVND (reference sequence). CDR3 size: 16 residues. Germline trimming cut 3 bases from V and 2 bases from J; bases unmatched to any gene: 8.

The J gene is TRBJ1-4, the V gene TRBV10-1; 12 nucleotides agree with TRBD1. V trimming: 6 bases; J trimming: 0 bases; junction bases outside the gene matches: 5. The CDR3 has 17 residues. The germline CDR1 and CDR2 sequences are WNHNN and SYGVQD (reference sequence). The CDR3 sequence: CASSGTGGTATNEKLFF. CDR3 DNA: TGCGCCAGCAGCGGGACAGGGGGCACGGCAACTAATGAAAAACTGTTTTTT.